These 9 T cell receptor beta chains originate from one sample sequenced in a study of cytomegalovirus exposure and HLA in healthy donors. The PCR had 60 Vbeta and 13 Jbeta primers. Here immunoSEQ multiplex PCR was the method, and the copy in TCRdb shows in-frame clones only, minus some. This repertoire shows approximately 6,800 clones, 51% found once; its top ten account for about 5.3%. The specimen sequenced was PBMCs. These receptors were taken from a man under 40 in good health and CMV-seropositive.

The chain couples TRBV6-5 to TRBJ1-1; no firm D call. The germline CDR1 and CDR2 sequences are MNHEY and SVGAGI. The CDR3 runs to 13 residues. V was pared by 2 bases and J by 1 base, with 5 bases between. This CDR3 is CASSYVQNTEAFF. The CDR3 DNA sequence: TGTGCCAGCAGTTACGTACAGAACACTGAAGCTTTCTTT.

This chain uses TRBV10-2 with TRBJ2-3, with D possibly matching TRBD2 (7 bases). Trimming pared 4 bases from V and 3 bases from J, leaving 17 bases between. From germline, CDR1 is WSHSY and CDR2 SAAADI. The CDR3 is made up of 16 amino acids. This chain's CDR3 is CASSGLLEGGTDTQYF. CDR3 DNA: TGCGCCAGCAGTGGTTTGTTGGAGGGGGGGACAGATACGCAGTATTTT.

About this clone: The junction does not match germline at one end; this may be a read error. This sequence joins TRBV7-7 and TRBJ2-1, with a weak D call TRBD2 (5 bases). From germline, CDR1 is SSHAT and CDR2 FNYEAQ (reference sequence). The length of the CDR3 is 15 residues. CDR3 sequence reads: CASSPVRGSYNEQFF. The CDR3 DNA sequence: TGTGCTAGCAGCCCAGTACGGGGATCCTACAATGAGCAGTTCTTC.

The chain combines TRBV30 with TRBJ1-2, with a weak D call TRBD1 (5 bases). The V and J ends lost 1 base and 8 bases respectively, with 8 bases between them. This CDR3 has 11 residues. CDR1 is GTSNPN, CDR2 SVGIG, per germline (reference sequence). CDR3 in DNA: TGTGCCTGGAGTGGGGGCAGCGGCTACACCTTC. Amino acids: CAWSGGSGYTF.

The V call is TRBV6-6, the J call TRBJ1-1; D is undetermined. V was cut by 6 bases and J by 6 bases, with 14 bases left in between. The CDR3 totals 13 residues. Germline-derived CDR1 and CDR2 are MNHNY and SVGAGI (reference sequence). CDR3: CASRIQLAAEAFF. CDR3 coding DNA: TGTGCCAGCAGGATTCAATTAGCGGCTGAAGCTTTCTTT.

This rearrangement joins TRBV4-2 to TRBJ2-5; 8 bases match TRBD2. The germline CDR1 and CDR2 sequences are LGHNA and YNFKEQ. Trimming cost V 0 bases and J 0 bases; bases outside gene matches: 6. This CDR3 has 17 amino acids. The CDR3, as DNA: TGTGCCAGCAGCCAAGATTCGGCTAGCGGGTACCAAGAGACCCAGTACTTC. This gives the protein CASSQDSASGYQETQYF.

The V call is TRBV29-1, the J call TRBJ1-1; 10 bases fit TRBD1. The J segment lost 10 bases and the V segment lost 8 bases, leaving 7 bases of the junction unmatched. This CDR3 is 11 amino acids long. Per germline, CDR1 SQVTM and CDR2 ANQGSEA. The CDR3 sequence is CSLRQGAGAFF. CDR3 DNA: TGCAGCCTAAGACAGGGGGCTGGAGCTTTCTTT.

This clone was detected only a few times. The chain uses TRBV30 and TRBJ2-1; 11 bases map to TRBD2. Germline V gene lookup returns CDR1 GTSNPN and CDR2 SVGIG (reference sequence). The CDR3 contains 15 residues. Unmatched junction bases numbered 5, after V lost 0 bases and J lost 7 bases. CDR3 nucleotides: TGTGCCTGGAGTGTACTAGCGGGAGTAACAAATGAGCAGTTCTTC. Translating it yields CAWSVLAGVTNEQFF.

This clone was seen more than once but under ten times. The CDR3 DNA is TGTGCCAGCAGATTGGGGGGGTCGAAGGTTGGCTACACCTTC. The encoded protein is CASRLGGSKVGYTF. The J gene is TRBJ1-2, the V gene TRBV7-2, with D possibly TRBD1 on 5 matching bases. The CDR3 runs 14 residues. Germline loops: CDR1 SGHTA, CDR2 FQGNSA. Trimming removed 6 bases at V and 7 bases at J, with 18 bases between. Variable domain in full (rest from reference TRBV7-2 and TRBJ1-2): GAGVSQSPSNKVTEKGKDVELRCDPISGHTALYWYRQSLGQGLEFLIYFQGNSAPDKSGLPSDRFSAERTGGSVSTLTIQRTQQEDSAVYLCASRLGGSKVGYTFGSGTRLTVV.